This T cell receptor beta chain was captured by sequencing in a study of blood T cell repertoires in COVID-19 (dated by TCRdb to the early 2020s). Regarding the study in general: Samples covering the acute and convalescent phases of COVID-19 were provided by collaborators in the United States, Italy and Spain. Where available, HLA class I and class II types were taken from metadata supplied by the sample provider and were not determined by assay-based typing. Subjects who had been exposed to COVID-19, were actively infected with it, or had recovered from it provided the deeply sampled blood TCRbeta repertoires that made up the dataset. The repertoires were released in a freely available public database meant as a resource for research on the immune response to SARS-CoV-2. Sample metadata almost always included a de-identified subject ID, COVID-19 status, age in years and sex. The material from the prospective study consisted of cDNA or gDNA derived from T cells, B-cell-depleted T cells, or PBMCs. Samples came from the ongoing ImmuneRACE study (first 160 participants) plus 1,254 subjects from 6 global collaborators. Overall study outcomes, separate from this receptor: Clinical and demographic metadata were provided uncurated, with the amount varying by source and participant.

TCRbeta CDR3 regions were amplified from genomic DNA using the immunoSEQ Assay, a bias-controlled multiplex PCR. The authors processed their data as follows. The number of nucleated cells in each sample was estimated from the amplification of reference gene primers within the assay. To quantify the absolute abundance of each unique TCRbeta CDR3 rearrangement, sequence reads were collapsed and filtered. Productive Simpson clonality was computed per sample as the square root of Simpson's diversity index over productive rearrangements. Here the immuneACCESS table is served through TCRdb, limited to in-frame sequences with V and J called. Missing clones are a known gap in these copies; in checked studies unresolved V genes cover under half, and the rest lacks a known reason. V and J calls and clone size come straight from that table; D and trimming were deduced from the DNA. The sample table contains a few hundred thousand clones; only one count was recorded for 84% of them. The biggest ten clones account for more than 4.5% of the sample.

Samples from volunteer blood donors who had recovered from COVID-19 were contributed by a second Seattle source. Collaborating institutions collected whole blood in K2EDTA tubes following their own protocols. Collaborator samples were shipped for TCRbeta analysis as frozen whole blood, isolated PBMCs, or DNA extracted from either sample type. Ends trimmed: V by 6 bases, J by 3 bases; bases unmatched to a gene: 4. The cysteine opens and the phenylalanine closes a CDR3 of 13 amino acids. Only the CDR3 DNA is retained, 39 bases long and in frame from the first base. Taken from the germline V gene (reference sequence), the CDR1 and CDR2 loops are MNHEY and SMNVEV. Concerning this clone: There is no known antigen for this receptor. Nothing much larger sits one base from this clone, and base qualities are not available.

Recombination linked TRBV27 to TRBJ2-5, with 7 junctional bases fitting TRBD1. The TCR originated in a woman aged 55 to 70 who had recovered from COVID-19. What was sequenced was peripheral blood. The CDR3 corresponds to CASRKQGKETQYF. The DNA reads TGTGCCAGCAGAAAACAGGGGAAAGAGACCCAGTACTTC.